This TCR beta chain comes out of a study of shared clonotypes between healthy human individuals. Whole-study context: With ages of 18 to 49, the donors were two women and a few men.

Study results and caveats: The low donor count limited represented genetic and exposure-history diversity.

In regard to this clone: As yet, its antigen is unknown.

Naive-designated CD8 cells lacked CD45RO, were positively enriched for CCR7, and omitted terminally differentiated effector memory CD45RA+ cells. Donors included only healthy HIV-negative adults lacking recent acute infections or vaccinations. This CDR3 is 16 amino acids long. Germline CDR1 and CDR2: MGHRA and YSYEKL. Losses at the gene ends were 3 bases for V and 0 bases for J; bases not matched to a gene: 5. Profiling relied on immunoSEQ multiplex PCR, and the TCRdb table lists in-frame clones only, not all of them. The table includes approximately 590,000 clones, 95% to 96% detected once. The sample taken for sequencing was naive CD8+ T cells sorted from blood. This chain links TRBV4-1 with TRBJ2-3, with TRBD2 matching 8 bases. The TCR originated in a woman in her twenties or thirties in good health. In nucleotides, the CDR3 is TGCGCCAGCAGCCATCCAACTAGCGGAAGCACAGATACGCAGTATTTT. Its protein is CASSHPTSGSTDTQYF.